This T cell receptor (beta chain) was sequenced during a study of T cells in Graves' hyperthyroidism and ophthalmopathy. Study outcomes and limitations: Among thyroid clonotypes expanded above 0.001, most also appeared in blood.

The TCR beta CDR3 regions underwent amplification using RNA transcripts as the source. The HTBI primer set drove a first-round RT-PCR of the TCR CDR3. Using its own MiXCR run on the multiplex PCR reads, TCRdb lists one record per CDR3 protein. The table has around 350,000 distinct CDR3 sequences, approximately 14% seen once. Thyroid ultrasound and orbital computed tomography, with clinical symptoms and serum thyroxine and TRAb, informed diagnoses. The CDR3 covers 15 residues. CDR1 and CDR2 (germline): SGHRS, YFSETQ. J was trimmed by 4 bases and V by 4 bases; bases with no gene match: 7. This clonotype was counted between two and nine times. The antigen is undetermined.

Sequenced input: blood. The origin of this receptor is a woman in her twenties or thirties with Graves' ophthalmopathy. The chain joins TRBV5-1 to TRBJ1-5; TRBD1 matches 8 bases. CDR3 in amino acids: CASSMGQEANQPQHF. For the CDR3, the DNA is TGCGCCAGCAGCATGGGACAGGAGGCGAATCAGCCCCAGCATTTT.